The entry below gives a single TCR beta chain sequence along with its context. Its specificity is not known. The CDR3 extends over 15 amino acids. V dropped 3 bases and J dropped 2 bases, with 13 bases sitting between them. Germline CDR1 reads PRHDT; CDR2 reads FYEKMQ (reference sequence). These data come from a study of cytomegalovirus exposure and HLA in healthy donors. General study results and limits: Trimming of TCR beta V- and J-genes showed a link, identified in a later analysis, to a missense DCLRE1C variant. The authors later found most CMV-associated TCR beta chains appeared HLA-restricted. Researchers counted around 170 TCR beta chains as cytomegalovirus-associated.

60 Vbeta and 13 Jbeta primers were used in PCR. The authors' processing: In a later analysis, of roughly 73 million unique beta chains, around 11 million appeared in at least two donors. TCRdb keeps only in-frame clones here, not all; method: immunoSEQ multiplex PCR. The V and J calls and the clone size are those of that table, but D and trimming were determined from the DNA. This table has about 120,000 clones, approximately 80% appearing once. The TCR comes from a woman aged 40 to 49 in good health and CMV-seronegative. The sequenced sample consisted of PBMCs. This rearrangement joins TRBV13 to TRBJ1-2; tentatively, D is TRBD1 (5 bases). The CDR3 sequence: CASSFSLDRNYGYTF. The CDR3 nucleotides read TGTGCCAGCAGCTTCTCTCTTGACAGAAACTATGGCTACACCTTC.